This passage covers 32 T cell receptor beta chains from one sample sequenced in a study of control samples from healthy donors and cancer patients. Profiled with immunoSEQ multiplex PCR; TCRdb holds only in-frame clones, not every one. The sample has about 89,000 clones, around nine tenths seen once. The sample taken for sequencing was blood. These receptors came from a man aged 30 to 45 in good health.

The J gene is TRBJ2-3, the V gene TRBV9; the D gene is possibly TRBD2 (6 bases). The germline V gene encodes CDR1 SGDLS and CDR2 YYNGEE. The length of the CDR3 is 14 residues. The V end was cut by 2 bases, the J end by 4 bases, with 11 bases between. The CDR3 DNA follows: TGTGCCAGCAGCGTGTTGAGCGGGCCAGATACGCAGTATTTT. It encodes CASSVLSGPDTQYF.

The gene calls are TRBV4-2 and TRBJ2-1, with 12 bases that match TRBD2. This CDR3 spans 17 amino acids. The germline V gene has CDR1 LGHNA and CDR2 YNFKEQ. Germline trimming cut 4 bases from V and 4 bases from J; bases unmatched to any gene: 8. CDR3 sequence: CASSRRLAGETYNEQFF. The CDR3 region has the DNA TGTGCCAGCAGCCGAAGACTAGCGGGGGAGACGTACAATGAGCAGTTCTTC.

The rearrangement joins TRBV19 to TRBJ1-5; D gene unclear. The V end lost 7 bases, the J end lost 2 bases, and 12 bases lay between the germline ends. CDR1 is LNHDA and CDR2 is SQIVND in the germline V gene (reference sequence). This CDR3 comprises 14 residues. As DNA, the CDR3 is TGTGCCAGTACCCCCCTCGGCGGCAATCAGCCCCAGCATTTT. Its translation is CASTPLGGNQPQHF.

The rearrangement joins TRBV30 to TRBJ2-1; 11 nucleotides align to TRBD1. There are 15 residues in the CDR3. With 8 bases clipped from V and 5 bases from J, the junction kept 11 bases outside the gene matches. Germline assignment: CDR1 GTSNPN and CDR2 SVGIG (reference sequence). CDR3 loop: CAGGPDRGLHNEQFF. CDR3 nucleotide sequence: TGTGCCGGGGGCCCGGACAGGGGGCTCCACAATGAGCAGTTCTTC.

The CDR3 coding sequence is TGTGCCAGCACGGGACGGAGCCAAGAGACCCAGTACTTC. It yields the protein CASTGRSQETQYF. The chain couples TRBV2 to TRBJ2-5; tentatively, D is TRBD1 or TRBD2 (5 bases each). The CDR3 spans 13 residues. CDR1 and CDR2 (germline): SNHLY, FYNNEI. V lost 7 bases to trimming and J lost 1 base, with 10 bases between them.

The CDR3 is CASRSAGEEQYF. In DNA, the CDR3 is TGTGCCAGCAGGTCAGCGGGGGAAGAGCAGTACTTC. This rearrangement joins TRBV6-5 to TRBJ2-7, with 8 bases aligning to TRBD2. The CDR3 runs 12 residues. Germline CDR1 is MNHEY and CDR2 is SVGAGI. Germline trimming cut 6 bases from V and 7 bases from J; bases unmatched to any gene: 5.

The V call is TRBV4-1, the J call TRBJ2-7, with a tentative D call TRBD1 (6 bases). In germline, CDR1 is MGHRA, CDR2 YSYEKL. This CDR3 is 15 amino acids long. V lost 0 bases and J lost 5, with 14 bases in between. This chain's CDR3 is CASSQDPGRGHEQYF. As DNA, the CDR3 is TGCGCCAGCAGCCAAGATCCGGGCAGGGGCCACGAGCAGTACTTC.

The J gene is TRBJ1-4, the V gene TRBV6-5, with 12 positions matching TRBD1. V gave up 7 bases and J gave up 7 bases; unmatched junction bases: 4. The CDR3 has 14 residues. From germline, CDR1 is MNHEY and CDR2 SVGAGI. The CDR3 is CASKGQGAREKLFF. The CDR3 region has the DNA TGTGCCAGCAAGGGACAGGGGGCGCGTGAAAAACTGTTTTTT.

The chain joins TRBV6-5 to TRBJ2-4, with a weak D call TRBD1 (7 bases). The CDR3 totals 16 residues. Germline-derived CDR1 and CDR2 are MNHEY and SVGAGI. V lost 4 bases to trimming and J lost 6 bases, with 19 bases between them. The CDR3 DNA is TGTGCCAGCAGTTCCGGGACAGCGGGCTCAGGAAACATTCAGTACTTC. It is translated as CASSSGTAGSGNIQYF.

This chain joins TRBV19 and TRBJ2-1; D is ambiguous. The CDR3 covers 15 residues. Per the germline V gene, CDR1 is LNHDA and CDR2 is SQIVND (reference sequence). With 6 bases removed from V and 8 bases from J, the gap between germline ends came to 20 bases. The CDR3 nucleotides are TGTGCCAGTAGACCGACGCGGCGGACCGTAGATGAGCAGTTCTTC. Translation: CASRPTRRTVDEQFF. The variable domain in full, completed from reference TRBV19 and TRBJ2-1, reads DGGITQSPKYLFRKEGQNVTLSCEQNLNHDAMYWYRQDPGQGLRLIYYSQIVNDFQKGDIAEGYSVSREKKESFPLTVTSAQKNPTAFYLCASRPTRRTVDEQFFGPGTRLTVL.

This clone has just a few counts. V gene TRBV6-5 combines with J gene TRBJ2-2; no reliable D call. There are 15 residues in the CDR3. Germline V lookup: CDR1 MNHEY, CDR2 SVGAGI. V was shortened by 0 bases and J by 5 bases, with 10 bases between the two germline ends. The CDR3 DNA reads as TGTGCCAGCAGTTACTCTTTGCGTGGTACCGGGGAGCTGTTTTTT. This sequence encodes CASSYSLRGTGELFF.

The J gene is TRBJ2-3, the V gene TRBV5-1; D may be TRBD1 (5 bases). The germline V gene encodes CDR1 SGHRS and CDR2 YFSETQ. CDR3 size: 14 residues. Trimming cost V 0 bases and J 1 base, with 6 bases left between them. In nucleotides, the CDR3 is TGCGCCAGCAGCTTGGCACAGGGCACAGATACGCAGTATTTT. The encoded protein is CASSLAQGTDTQYF.

The chain links TRBV5-4 to TRBJ2-1, with TRBD1 matching over 7 bases. CDR3 length: 15 amino acids. Trimming removed 3 bases from V and 2 bases from J; junction bases left unmatched: 5. CDR1 SGHNT and CDR2 YYREEE come from the germline V gene (reference sequence). CDR3 region: CASSYSTGAYNEQFF. CDR3 sequence (DNA): TGTGCCAGCAGCTATAGTACAGGGGCCTACAATGAGCAGTTCTTC.

This chain uses TRBV10-2 with TRBJ1-2, with 8 positions matching TRBD1. CDR3 length: 13 amino acids. J gave up 4 bases and V 4 bases, and 2 bases lay outside the gene matches. Germline V gene data show CDR1 as WSHSY and CDR2 as SAAADI. The CDR3 here is CASSAGQGYGYTF. The DNA of the CDR3 is TGCGCCAGCAGTGCTGGACAGGGCTATGGCTACACCTTC.

As DNA, the CDR3 is TGCAGCGTTGTTCGGGGGGACTATGGCTACACCTTC. Protein sequence: CSVVRGDYGYTF. J is TRBJ1-2 and V is TRBV29-1; perhaps TRBD1 as D (5 bases). Trimming took 4 bases from V and 3 from J, leaving 9 bases between them. There are 12 residues in the CDR3. Germline V CDR1 and CDR2: SQVTM, ANQGSEA.

This clone appeared once. V gene TRBV28 combines with J gene TRBJ1-5; TRBD1 matches at 8 bases. The ends lost 2 bases at V and 9 bases at J; junction bases unmatched: 6. This CDR3 region has 14 residues. Germline loops: CDR1 MDHEN, CDR2 SYDVKM. The CDR3 region is CASSLSQGAGPQHF. Written as DNA, the CDR3 is TGTGCCAGCAGTTTAAGTCAGGGGGCTGGGCCCCAGCATTTT.

The rearrangement joins TRBV11-2 to TRBJ2-7; D uncertain. There are 12 residues in the CDR3. The germline CDR1 and CDR2 sequences are SGHAT and FQNNGV. Trimming removed 3 bases at V and 4 bases at J, with 7 bases between. CDR3 amino acids: CASSFDRYEQYF. DNA for the CDR3: TGTGCCAGCAGCTTCGACCGGTACGAGCAGTACTTC.

V usage is TRBV6-2 or TRBV6-3 and J usage is TRBJ1-1, with D possibly TRBD1 on 6 matching bases. The CDR3 runs to 15 residues. CDR1 MNHEY and CDR2 SVGEGT come from the germline V gene. Trimming removed 2 bases from V and 1 base from J, with 11 bases in between. CDR3 DNA sequence: TGTGCCAGCAGTTACCCGGGACACCAGAACACTGAAGCTTTCTTT. Translated, it gives CASSYPGHQNTEAFF.

The CDR3 sequence is CASREGNHYGYTF. As DNA, the CDR3 is TGTGCCAGTAGGGAGGGTAACCACTATGGCTACACCTTC. The genes are TRBV19 and TRBJ1-2; D uncertain. The CDR3 has 13 amino acids. The germline gives CDR1 LNHDA, CDR2 SQIVND (reference sequence). Deletions cut 6 bases from V and 3 bases from J, with 11 bases between.

This chain links TRBV5-4 with TRBJ2-2; 11 bases line up with TRBD2. CDR1 and CDR2 (germline): SGHNT, YYREEE (reference sequence). This CDR3 has 16 amino acids. The V and J ends lost 1 base and 7 bases, in that order; junction bases with no gene match: 6. CDR3 loop: CASSLHSGGDLGELFF. In DNA, the CDR3 is TGTGCCAGCAGCTTGCATAGCGGGGGGGACCTCGGGGAGCTGTTTTTT.

The rearrangement joins TRBV11-2 to TRBJ2-7; 7 bases match TRBD1. CDR3 length equals 13 residues. CDR1 is SGHAT and CDR2 is FQNNGV in the germline V gene. J gave up 2 bases and V 5 bases, and 3 bases lay outside the gene matches. Here the CDR3 reads CASSPGTAYEQYV. The CDR3 bases are TGTGCCAGCAGCCCCGGGACAGCCTACGAGCAGTACGTC.

The genes are TRBV10-3 and TRBJ1-1, with TRBD1 matching over 9 bases. The CDR3 runs 15 residues. CDR1 and CDR2 (germline): ENHRY, SYGVKD. V lost 2 bases, J lost 4 bases, and 5 bases stayed unmatched. As DNA, the CDR3 is TGTGCCATCAGTGAGACAGGGGGCGAGGGCACTGAAGCTTTCTTT. It translates to CAISETGGEGTEAFF.

The chain recombines TRBV11-1 with TRBJ2-1; 10 bases are a match to TRBD1. J gave up 7 bases and V 1 base, and 7 bases lay outside the gene matches. Germline V CDR1 and CDR2: SGHAT, FQDESV (reference sequence). CDR3 length: 16 residues. In nucleotides, the CDR3 is TGTGCCAGCAGCTTAGACCGGGACAGGGGAAGGAATGAGCAGTTCTTC. It yields the protein CASSLDRDRGRNEQFF.

The chain links TRBV19 to TRBJ2-1; TRBD2 agrees at 8 bases. CDR1 and CDR2 from the germline V gene are LNHDA and SQIVND (reference sequence). Germline trimming cut 0 bases from V and 2 bases from J; bases unmatched to any gene: 12. The CDR3 runs to 19 residues. DNA for the CDR3: TGTGCCAGTAGTATAGAGCTCGGGAGGGGCATAGGTCCCTACAATGAGCAGTTCTTC. Protein product: CASSIELGRGIGPYNEQFF.

The chain is built from TRBV30 and TRBJ1-3; D is undetermined. CDR1 GTSNPN and CDR2 SVGIG come from the germline V gene (reference sequence). V dropped 0 bases and J dropped 2 bases, with 14 bases sitting between them. This CDR3 has 16 amino acids. Here the CDR3 DNA reads TGTGCCTGGAGTGTACTTAACTATAACCCTGGAAACACCATATATTTT. Its protein is CAWSVLNYNPGNTIYF.

The chain has TRBV5-6 and TRBJ1-2; D might be TRBD1 (5 bases). Trimming cost V 0 bases and J 8 bases, with 20 bases left between them. Looked up from germline, CDR1 is SGHDT and CDR2 is YYEEEE. The CDR3 length is 16 residues. CDR3 amino acids: CASSLGPGTSRGGYTF. The CDR3, as DNA: TGTGCCAGCAGCTTGGGCCCCGGGACCTCTCGGGGAGGCTACACCTTC.

The chain has TRBV2 and TRBJ2-5; unclear D gene. This CDR3 has 13 residues. The germline gives CDR1 SNHLY, CDR2 FYNNEI. V was pared by 2 bases and J by 2 bases, with 6 bases between. Written as DNA, the CDR3 is TGTGCCAGCAGTGAACCCCCTCAAGAGACCCAGTACTTC. Amino acids: CASSEPPQETQYF.

This clone was observed a single time. The rearrangement uses TRBV5-3 and TRBJ1-6; unclear D gene. TRBV5-3 carries the ORF label, with uncertain function. The CDR3 is 15 amino acids. V was pared by 2 bases and J by 8 bases, with 14 bases between. The CDR3 sequence: CARSLPARYHSPLHF. CDR3 sequence (DNA): TGTGCCAGAAGCTTACCCGCCAGGTATCATTCACCCCTCCACTTT.

This clone was counted once. The gene calls are TRBV5-5 and TRBJ2-1; 13 bases map to TRBD2. The V gene end was trimmed by 7 bases and the J gene end by 9 bases; junction bases not matched to a gene: 7. Germline V gene data show CDR1 as SGHKS and CDR2 as YYEKEE (reference sequence). This CDR3 is 14 amino acids long. The DNA of the CDR3 is TGTGCCAGCGGAACTAGCGGGGGGGCAGGTGAGCAGTTCTTC. It is translated as CASGTSGGAGEQFF.

The CDR3 loop reads CASSSIQGASEKLFF. The DNA of the CDR3 is TGTGCCAGCAGTTCGATACAGGGGGCGAGTGAAAAACTGTTTTTT. V gene TRBV27 combines with J gene TRBJ1-4, with TRBD1 identical over 9 bases. V shed 4 bases and J 7 bases; nucleotides not matched to a gene: 7. Germline CDR1 reads MNHEY; CDR2 reads SMNVEV (reference sequence). This CDR3 contains 15 residues.

V and J are TRBV2 and TRBJ1-2; D remains unclear. The CDR3 totals 13 residues. The V end was cut by 6 bases, the J end by 4 bases, with 12 bases between. From germline, CDR1 is SNHLY and CDR2 FYNNEI. In DNA form, the CDR3 reads TGTGCCAGCAGACCCGACGGTTTCTATGGCTACACCTTC. It is translated as CASRPDGFYGYTF.

The rearrangement uses TRBV6-5 and TRBJ1-3, with D unresolved. Germline loops: CDR1 MNHEY, CDR2 SVGAGI. The ends were cut back, 6 bases at V and 0 bases at J, with 12 bases in the middle. CDR3 length: 15 residues. The CDR3 is CASRTGRRSGNTIYF. CDR3 coding DNA: TGTGCCAGCAGGACCGGGAGGCGCTCTGGAAACACCATATATTTT.